This is a list of T cell receptor beta chains from one sample in a study of OX40 agonist ivuxolimab in advanced cancers. Generated by immunoSEQ multiplex PCR, the TCRdb table keeps only in-frame clones and is missing some. The table lists 55,000 to 95,000 clones, about 91% of them singletons. Material: CD4+ or CD8+ T cells sorted from blood, obtained in a trial of the OX40 agonist ivuxolimab. The source is an adult with an advanced solid tumor such as melanoma, head and neck, liver or kidney cancer. CDR3s include the opening cysteine and the closing phenylalanine or tryptophan. D genes are given only for firm matches. Not all rows give a size; the values are once, few, many and, for expanded clones, a class.

d_gene | abundance | j_gene | v_gene | CDR3aa | CDR3nt
NA | NA | TRBJ2-2 | TRBV13 | CASSTGELANTGELFF | TGTGCCAGCAGCACTGGGGAGCTCGCGAACACCGGGGAGCTGTTTTTT
TRBD2 | NA | TRBJ2-3 | TRBV12-5 | CASGRTSGSSDTQYF | TGTGCTAGTGGGAGGACTAGCGGGAGTTCAGATACGCAGTATTTT
TRBD1 | many | TRBJ2-3 | TRBV4-1 | CASSQSGQGWTDTQYF | TGCGCCAGCAGCCAATCCGGACAGGGTTGGACAGATACGCAGTATTTT
NA | NA | TRBJ1-2 | TRBV28 | CASSPLIAAGDGYTF | TGTGCCAGCAGTCCCCTGATAGCGGCAGGGGATGGCTACACCTTC
NA | NA | TRBJ2-7 | TRBV15 | CATSVRGEGDEQYF | TGTGCCACCAGCGTACGGGGCGAAGGAGACGAGCAGTACTTC
NA | NA | TRBJ2-1 | TRBV7-9 | CASSSITAEQFF | TGTGCCAGCAGCTCTATTACGGCTGAGCAGTTCTTC
TRBD2 | NA | TRBJ2-1 | TRBV5-4 | CASSQQLAGGNEQFF | TGTGCCAGCAGCCAGCAGTTAGCGGGGGGGAATGAGCAGTTCTTC
NA | NA | TRBJ2-7 | TRBV7-6 | CASSLEGTRGYEQYF | TGTGCCAGCAGCTTAGAAGGGACACGGGGCTACGAGCAGTACTTC
NA | NA | TRBJ2-1 | TRBV2 | CASSEQQTNYNEQFF | TGTGCCAGCAGTGAACAACAGACGAACTACAATGAGCAGTTCTTC
NA | NA | TRBJ2-7 | TRBV5-6 | CASSPGGGNEQYF | TGTGCCAGCAGCCCCGGTGGGGGGAACGAGCAGTACTTC
NA | NA | TRBJ1-2 | TRBV18 | CASSPIPTADYGYTF | TGTGCCAGCTCACCCATTCCAACGGCGGACTATGGCTACACCTTC
NA | NA | TRBJ1-1 | TRBV12-2 | CASRLFPSRGHRNTEAFF | TGTGCAAGTCGCTTATTCCCCTCGAGGGGACACAGGAACACTGAAGCTTTCTTT
NA | NA | TRBJ2-7 | TRBV5-1 | CASSLEGKSYEQYF | TGCGCCAGCAGCTTGGAAGGGAAGAGTTACGAGCAGTACTTC
TRBD1 | NA | TRBJ2-1 | TRBV15 | CATSRDQQGAGEQFF | TGTGCCACCAGCAGAGATCAACAGGGGGCCGGTGAGCAGTTCTTC
TRBD1 | once | TRBJ1-5 | TRBV30 | CAWSIDRGGTSNQPQHF | TGTGCCTGGAGTATAGACAGGGGAGGCACAAGCAATCAGCCCCAGCATTTT
TRBD1 | NA | TRBJ2-5 | TRBV7-8 | CASSPGQGRETQYF | TGTGCCAGCAGCCCCGGACAGGGGCGAGAGACCCAGTACTTC
NA | NA | TRBJ1-6 | TRBV30 | CAWQGNNSPLHF | TGTGCCTGGCAGGGGAATAATTCACCCCTCCACTTT
TRBD2 | NA | TRBJ2-5 | TRBV7-9 | CASSPPGGGAVETQYF | TGTGCCAGCAGCCCCCCGGGCGGGGGGGCTGTCGAGACCCAGTACTTC
TRBD1 | NA | TRBJ1-2 | TRBV10-3 | CAISISTGDSYGYTF | TGTGCCATCAGTATATCAACAGGGGATAGCTATGGCTACACCTTC
NA | NA | TRBJ1-6 | TRBV7-6 | CASSLVGTSDSPLHF | TGTGCCAGCAGCTTAGTTGGGACATCAGATTCACCCCTCCACTTT
NA | few | TRBJ2-7 | TRBV5-8 | CASSLMVGAGGLSYEQYF | TGTGCCAGCAGCTTGATGGTGGGGGCTGGGGGACTTTCCTACGAGCAGTACTTC
NA | NA | TRBJ2-3 | TRBV27 | CASSLSGERFTDTQYF | TGTGCCAGCAGTCTTTCGGGGGAGCGGTTCACAGATACGCAGTATTTT
NA | NA | TRBJ2-5 | TRBV5-4 | CASSPALQGIETQYF | TGTGCCAGCAGCCCCGCGTTACAGGGTATCGAGACCCAGTACTTC
NA | once | TRBJ1-3 | TRBV15 | CATSRDRTGNTIYF | TGTGCCACCAGCAGAGACAGGACCGGAAACACCATATATTTT
TRBD2 | NA | TRBJ2-5 | TRBV27 | CASWGLAKQETQYF | TGTGCCAGCTGGGGACTAGCGAAACAAGAGACCCAGTACTTC
NA | NA | TRBJ2-1 | TRBV5-1 | CASSLGEREQFF | TGCGCCAGCAGCTTAGGGGAAAGAGAGCAGTTCTTC
TRBD1 | NA | TRBJ1-2 | TRBV5-1 | CASSLGQGVYGYTF | TGCGCCAGCAGCCTGGGACAGGGGGTCTATGGCTACACCTTC
TRBD1 | NA | TRBJ2-1 | TRBV7-8 | CASRATGIYNEQFF | TGTGCCAGCAGAGCGACAGGGATCTACAATGAGCAGTTCTTC
NA | NA | TRBJ2-5 | TRBV2 | CASSELGMGETQYF | TGTGCCAGCAGTGAACTGGGGATGGGGGAGACCCAGTACTTC
NA | NA | TRBJ2-6 | TRBV28 | CASSLAGLGQKTLSGANVLTF | TGTGCCAGCAGTTTAGCGGGCCTAGGACAGAAGACCCTCTCTGGGGCCAACGTCCTGACTTTC
NA | NA | TRBJ2-2 | TRBV29-1 | CSVRGSTNTGELFF | TGCAGCGTCCGGGGCTCTACGAACACCGGGGAGCTGTTTTTT
NA | NA | TRBJ2-7 | TRBV18 | CASSPPGLYEQYF | TGTGCCAGCTCACCACCGGGTCTCTACGAGCAGTACTTC
TRBD1 | NA | TRBJ1-4 | TRBV7-6 | CASSGDRVNEKLFF | TGTGCCAGCAGCGGAGACAGGGTGAACGAAAAACTGTTTTTT
NA | NA | TRBJ2-2 | TRBV7-3 | CASSFSPGELFF | TGTGCCAGCAGCTTTAGTCCCGGGGAGCTGTTTTTT
NA | NA | TRBJ2-7 | TRBV6-1 | CASTRASSPYEQYF | TGTGCCAGCACCCGGGCCTCTAGCCCCTACGAGCAGTACTTC
NA | NA | TRBJ1-1 | TRBV5-1 | CASSLNTEAFF | TGTGCCAGCAGCTTGAACACTGAAGCTTTCTTT
NA | NA | TRBJ2-7 | TRBV9 | CASSEGTVDSYEQYF | TGTGCCAGCAGTGAAGGTACAGTAGACTCCTACGAGCAGTACTTC
NA | few | TRBJ1-1 | TRBV6-5 | CASSSHRNTEAFF | TGTGCCAGCAGTTCACATAGGAACACTGAAGCTTTCTTT
TRBD1 | NA | TRBJ1-1 | TRBV25-1 | CASSGQGARTEAFF | TGTGCCAGCAGTGGGCAGGGGGCGAGGACTGAAGCTTTCTTT
NA | NA | TRBJ2-5 | TRBV5-4 | CASSLDLGPAGETQYF | TGTGCCAGCAGCTTGGATCTCGGTCCGGCAGGGGAGACCCAGTACTTC
TRBD1 | NA | TRBJ1-2 | TRBV10-3 | CAISEPGQIYGYTF | TGTGCCATCAGTGAACCGGGACAGATCTATGGCTACACCTTC
NA | NA | TRBJ1-4 | TRBV2 | CASSGQGSNNEKLFF | TGTGCCAGCAGTGGCCAGGGGTCCAATAATGAAAAACTGTTTTTT
TRBD2 | NA | TRBJ2-1 | TRBV18 | CASSPPISSGGYNEQFF | TGTGCCAGCTCACCACCGATCAGTAGCGGGGGATACAATGAGCAGTTCTTC
NA | NA | TRBJ1-2 | TRBV5-1 | CASSLSGGVGYGYTF | TGCGCCAGCAGCTTAAGTGGGGGCGTCGGATATGGCTACACCTTC
NA | NA | TRBJ2-7 | TRBV4-1 | CASSLTGAAYQQYF | TGCGCCAGCAGCTTAACCGGGGCCGCCTACCAGCAGTACTTC